A selection of T cell receptor beta chains follows, all from one sample in a study of blood T cells in healthy people across ages. TCRdb reprocessed the 5' RACE reads via MiXCR and lists one record per CDR3 protein. The sample has some 1.8 million distinct CDR3 sequences; 35% to 50% are singletons. The sample consisted of blood. The receptors here all came from a human donor in good health. Both conserved end residues are part of each CDR3. Fields, in order: J gene, D gene, V gene, clone size, CDR3 DNA, CDR3 protein. A D gene is named only where the DNA matches it firmly. Some rows have no size entry. The others give once, few or many, or a class for an expanded clone.

TRBJ2-4 | - | TRBV25-1 | few | TGTGCCAGCAGTGATATTGGAAAGCAAGAAGCCAAAAACATTCAGTACTTC | CASSDIGKQEAKNIQYF
TRBJ2-1 | - | TRBV12-3/TRBV12-4 | - | TGTGCCAGCAGTTTAAACACGGGGTCGATCTACAATGAGCAGTTCTTC | CASSLNTGSIYNEQFF
TRBJ2-4 | - | TRBV12-3/TRBV12-4 | few | TGTGCCAGCAGTTTAGCGCAACAGATGCACATTCAGTACTTC | CASSLAQQMHIQYF
TRBJ1-1 | TRBD1 | TRBV24-1 | - | TGTGCCACCAGCGGACAGGGGCATACTGAAACTTTCTTT | CATSGQGHTETFF
TRBJ2-3 | TRBD1 | TRBV20-1 | - | TGCAGCACAGTCGACAGGGTCCCAGATACGCAGTATTTT | CSTVDRVPDTQYF
TRBJ2-7 | TRBD2 | TRBV20-1 | - | TGCAGTGCTAGGCCCGAAAGCGGGGGGGTCTACGAGCAGTACTTC | CSARPESGGVYEQYF
TRBJ2-1 | TRBD2 | TRBV5-1 | - | TGCGCCAGCAGCTTGGCCGGAATTGGTAGCGGGGGCAGGAGCTCCTACAATGAGCAGTTCTTC | CASSLAGIGSGGRSSYNEQFF
TRBJ2-7 | TRBD2 | TRBV7-9 | few | TGTGCCAGCAGCCCCACTAGCGGCTTTTCCTACGAGCAGTACTTC | CASSPTSGFSYEQYF
TRBJ2-7 | TRBD1 | TRBV9 | - | TGTGCCAGCAGCCCACATGTGGCAGGGGGTTCGTACGAGCAGTACTTC | CASSPHVAGGSYEQYF
TRBJ2-1 | TRBD2 | TRBV20-1 | - | TGCAGTGCTAGGCGACTAGCGTGGTCCTACAATGAGCAGTTCTTC | CSARRLAWSYNEQFF
TRBJ2-3 | - | TRBV7-2 | - | TGTGCCAGCAGCTTAGTCAAGGGAATTGGGATTAGCACAGATACGCAGTATTTT | CASSLVKGIGISTDTQYF
TRBJ2-7 | - | TRBV10-3 | - | TGTGCCACCCAAGGGGAAATCTCCTACGAGCAGTACTTC | CATQGEISYEQYF
TRBJ1-1 | - | TRBV7-3 | - | TGTGCCAGCAGCTTAGGCAAGGTGGGCACTGAAGCTTTCTTT | CASSLGKVGTEAFF
TRBJ2-5 | - | TRBV4-1 | - | TGCGCCAGCAGCCCCCGCAAATGGGAGACCCAGTACTTC | CASSPRKWETQYF
TRBJ1-2 | - | TRBV28 | many | TGTGCCAGCAGCACAGGGTTTGGCTACACCTTC | CASSTGFGYTF
TRBJ2-5 | - | TRBV7-2 | - | TGTGCCAGCAGCTTACAGACAGGGACTGTTGAGACCCAGTACTTC | CASSLQTGTVETQYF
TRBJ2-6 | - | TRBV29-1 | - | TGCAGCGTTAGCGTATTCTCTGGGGCCAACGTCCTGACTTTC | CSVSVFSGANVLTF
TRBJ2-7 | - | TRBV9 | - | TGTGCCAGCAGCGTAGAGCCAGGGATAATCGAGCAGTACTTC | CASSVEPGIIEQYF
TRBJ1-1 | - | TRBV29-1 | many | TGCAGCGTTGTCCGGGCGAACACTGAAGCTTTCTTT | CSVVRANTEAFF
TRBJ2-5 | - | TRBV4-3 | few | TGCGCCAGCAGCCCTACCCCTAGCGCTCAAGAGACCCAGTACTTC | CASSPTPSAQETQYF
TRBJ2-3 | - | TRBV29-1 | few | TGCAGCGTTGAAGACTGGCAGGGAGTCTCCTTAAGAACAGATACGCAGTATTTT | CSVEDWQGVSLRTDTQYF
TRBJ2-7 | - | TRBV7-2 | - | TGTGCCAGCAGCTTACTCTCCTACGAGCGGTACTTC | CASSLLSYERYF
TRBJ2-1 | TRBD1 | TRBV29-1 | - | TGCAGCGTGAGACACATTGACAGGGGGGGGCTAGATGAGCAGTTCTTC | CSVRHIDRGGLDEQFF
TRBJ2-7 | - | TRBV29-1 | many | TGCAGCGTCGTTAAGGGGTCTTCCTACGAGCAGTACTTC | CSVVKGSSYEQYF
TRBJ2-2 | - | TRBV28 | - | TGTGCCACCGAGTTCAGTACCGGGGAACTGTTTTTT | CATEFSTGELFF
TRBJ1-5 | TRBD1 | TRBV3-1 | once | TGTGCCAGCAGCCAAGATAGGGACAGGGTTCAGCCCCAGCATTTT | CASSQDRDRVQPQHF